This paragraph covers one T cell receptor beta chain sequence. Trimming removed 1 base from V and 7 bases from J, with 8 bases in between. CDR3 size: 13 residues. Germline assignment: CDR1 SGHTA and CDR2 FQGNSA. As processed by the authors: Quantification of nucleated cells was approximated via reference gene primer amplification. Some clones are missing from TCRdb's copy, which holds only in-frame ones; the method was immunoSEQ multiplex PCR. D and trimming were read from the DNA, whereas the V and J calls and clone size are those reported in that table. The table has about 220,000 clones, approximately 82% seen once; the top ten hold 9.7%. The sample is drawn from a study of blood T cell repertoires in COVID-19. Across the whole study: The study drew acute and convalescent COVID-19 samples from the United States, Italy and Spain.

The sample consisted of peripheral blood. The receptor's source is a man aged 50-59 years with active or convalescent COVID-19. The V call is TRBV7-2, the J call TRBJ2-1, with D perhaps matching TRBD1 (5 bases). The CDR3 protein is CASSLERGNEQFF. CDR3 sequence (DNA): TGTGCCAGCAGCTTAGAAAGGGGTAATGAGCAGTTCTTC.